This TCR beta chain appears in the sequencing data of a study of blood T cell repertoires in COVID-19. Study-level background: T cells, B-cell-depleted T cells, or PBMCs supplied cDNA or gDNA.

Germline assignment: CDR1 GTSNPN and CDR2 SVGIG (reference sequence). Trimming removed 5 bases from V and 3 bases from J, with 15 bases in between. The CDR3 sequence is 14 residues long. Seattle enrolled patients during active infection and tracked them longitudinally. This clone has more than one count but fewer than ten. Here immunoSEQ multiplex PCR was the method, and the copy in TCRdb shows in-frame clones only, minus some. Among some 180,000 clones listed, roughly 84% were seen once. The sequencing input was peripheral blood. The TCR sequence derives from a man in his fifties with COVID-19, enrolled during active disease. The rearrangement joins TRBV30 to TRBJ2-3; D unclear. CDR3 sequence (DNA): TGTGCCTGGGCCCTTAGTTTTTCGACAGATACGCAGTATTTT. Residues: CAWALSFSTDTQYF.